This TCR beta chain stems from a study of identical twins. TCRdb re-called the 5' RACE reads through MiXCR, storing one row per CDR3 protein. Of 1.5 million to 2 million distinct CDR3 sequences listed, under 35% are singletons. There are 14 residues in the CDR3. Germline-derived CDR1 and CDR2 are SGHAT and FQNNGV. Trimming removed 6 bases at V and 5 bases at J, with 17 bases between. This clonotype has just a few counts. The specimen sequenced was cord blood. V usage is TRBV11-2 and J usage is TRBJ2-7, with D perhaps matching TRBD1 (6 bases). This receptor was identified in a newborn girl in good health. DNA of the CDR3: TGTGCCAGCAGGCATGATTCCGGGACACACGAGCAGTACTTC. It translates to CASRHDSGTHEQYF.